This T cell receptor (beta chain) appears in the sequencing data of a study of blood T cell repertoires in COVID-19. The wider study: There were acute and convalescent COVID-19 samples, and they came from the United States, Italy and Spain. Sources were T cells, B-cell-depleted T cells, or PBMCs; the material itself was cDNA or gDNA.

A single count supports this clone. Methods used by the authors: Nucleated cell counts were estimated from reference gene primer amplification. Assay used: immunoSEQ multiplex PCR; TCRdb lists only in-frame clones, some missing. The D gene and trimming were derived from the DNA, and the V and J assignments and clone size from that table. The sample lists 200,000 to 250,000 clones, 88% occurring once. Germline CDR1 reads LGHDT; CDR2 reads YNNKEL (reference sequence). V was cut by 4 bases and J by 1 base, with 11 bases left in between. This CDR3 contains 15 residues. The chain employs TRBV3-1 (or the pseudogene TRBV3-2) and TRBJ1-3; D gene unclear. This TCR came from a woman aged 60-75 years with acute or convalescent COVID-19. Material: peripheral blood. The CDR3 loop is CASSLDSTSGNTIYF. CDR3 DNA: TGTGCCAGCAGCCTTGACTCCACGTCTGGAAACACCATATATTTT.